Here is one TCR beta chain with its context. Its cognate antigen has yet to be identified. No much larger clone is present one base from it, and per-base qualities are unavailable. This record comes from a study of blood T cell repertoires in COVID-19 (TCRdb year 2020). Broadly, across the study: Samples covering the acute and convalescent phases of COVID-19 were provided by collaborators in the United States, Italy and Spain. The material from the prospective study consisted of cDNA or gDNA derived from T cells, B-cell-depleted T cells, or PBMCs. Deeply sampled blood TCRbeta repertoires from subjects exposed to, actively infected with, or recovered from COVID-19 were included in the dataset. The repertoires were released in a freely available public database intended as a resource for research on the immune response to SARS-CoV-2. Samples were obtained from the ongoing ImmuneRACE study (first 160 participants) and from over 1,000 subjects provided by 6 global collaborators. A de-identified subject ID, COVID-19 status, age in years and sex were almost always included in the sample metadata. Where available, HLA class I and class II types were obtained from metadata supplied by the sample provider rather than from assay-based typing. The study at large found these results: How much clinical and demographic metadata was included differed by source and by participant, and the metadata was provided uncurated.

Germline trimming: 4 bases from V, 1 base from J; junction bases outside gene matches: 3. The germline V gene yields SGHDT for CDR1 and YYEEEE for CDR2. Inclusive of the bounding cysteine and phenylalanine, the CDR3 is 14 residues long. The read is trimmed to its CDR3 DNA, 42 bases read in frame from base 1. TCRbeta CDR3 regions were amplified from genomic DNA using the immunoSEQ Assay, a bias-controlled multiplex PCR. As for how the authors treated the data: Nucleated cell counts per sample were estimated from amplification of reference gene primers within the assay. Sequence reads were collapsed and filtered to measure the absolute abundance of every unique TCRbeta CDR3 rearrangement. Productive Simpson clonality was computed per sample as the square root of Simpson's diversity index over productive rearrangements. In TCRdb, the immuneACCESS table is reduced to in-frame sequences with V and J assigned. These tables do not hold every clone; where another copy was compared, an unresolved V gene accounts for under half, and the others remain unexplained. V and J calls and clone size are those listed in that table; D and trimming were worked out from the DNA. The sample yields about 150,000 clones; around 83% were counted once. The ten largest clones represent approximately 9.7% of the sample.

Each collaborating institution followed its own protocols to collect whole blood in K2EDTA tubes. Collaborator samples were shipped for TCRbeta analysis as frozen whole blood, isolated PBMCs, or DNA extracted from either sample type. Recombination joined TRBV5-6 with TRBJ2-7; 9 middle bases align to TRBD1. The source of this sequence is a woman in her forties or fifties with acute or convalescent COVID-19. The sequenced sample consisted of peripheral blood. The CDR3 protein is CASSPGQGSYEQYF. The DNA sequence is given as TGTGCCAGCAGCCCGGGACAGGGATCCTACGAGCAGTACTTC.